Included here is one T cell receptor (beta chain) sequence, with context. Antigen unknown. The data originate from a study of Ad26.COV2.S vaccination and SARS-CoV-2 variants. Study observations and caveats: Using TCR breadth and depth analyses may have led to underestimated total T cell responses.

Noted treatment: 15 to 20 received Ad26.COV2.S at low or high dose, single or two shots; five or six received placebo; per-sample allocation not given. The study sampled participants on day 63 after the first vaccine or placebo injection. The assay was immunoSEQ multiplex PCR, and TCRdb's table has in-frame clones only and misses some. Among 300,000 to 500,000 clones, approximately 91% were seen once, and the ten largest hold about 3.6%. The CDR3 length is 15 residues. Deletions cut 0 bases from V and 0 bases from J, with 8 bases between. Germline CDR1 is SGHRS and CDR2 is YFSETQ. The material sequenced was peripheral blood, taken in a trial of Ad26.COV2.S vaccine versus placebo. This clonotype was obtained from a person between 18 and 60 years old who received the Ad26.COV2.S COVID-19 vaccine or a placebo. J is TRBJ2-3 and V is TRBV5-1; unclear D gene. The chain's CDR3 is CASSLVSESTDTQYF. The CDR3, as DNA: TGCGCCAGCAGCTTGGTTTCAGAAAGCACAGATACGCAGTATTTT.